What follows are 8 T cell receptor beta chains derived from one specimen sequenced in a study of tumor-infiltrating lymphocytes in primary liver carcinoma. Starting material of 450 to 550 ng total RNA yielded TCR beta cDNA via a constant-region primer. Nested multiplex PCR, run for three rounds with slightly modified ARM-PCR, yielded TCR beta libraries. TRBV1-TRBV30 forward and Cbeta reverse primers drove the first two roughly 9-cycle rounds. TCRdb recomputed calls from the multiplex PCR reads with MiXCR, one row per CDR3 protein. The repertoire has tens of thousands of distinct CDR3 sequences, around 75% of them found once; the top ten carry approximately 35%. Extraction of RNA together with DNA used about 17-31 mg of unsorted bulk tissue. Sequencing was carried out using tumor-adjacent normal liver tissue. Every receptor here comes from a man aged 40-55 years with primary liver carcinoma and hepatitis B virus infection.

A word on this clonotype: The germline gene is not matched at one end of the junction; a read error may be the cause. V and J are TRBV6-6 and TRBJ2-1; D gene ambiguous. The CDR3 is made up of 14 amino acids. The germline V gene encodes CDR1 MNHNY and CDR2 SVGAGI (reference sequence). In DNA form, the CDR3 reads TGTGCCAGCAGCCCCGAGCATACCTACGATGAGCAGCTCTTC. Its translation: CASSPEHTYDEQLF.

The V and J genes are TRBV5-1 and TRBJ2-1; TRBD1 might be the D (6 bases). The CDR3 length is 16 residues. The germline CDR1 and CDR2 sequences are SGHRS and YFSETQ. The V and J ends lost 4 bases and 4 bases respectively, with 18 bases between them. The CDR3 is CASSMTGESRYNEQFF. In DNA form, the CDR3 reads TGCGCCAGCAGCATGACAGGCGAGAGTAGATACAATGAGCAGTTCTTC.

The chain recombines TRBV5-1 with TRBJ2-7, with unresolved D. Germline CDR1 is SGHRS and CDR2 is YFSETQ. This CDR3 spans 14 amino acids. With 4 bases removed from V and 6 bases from J, the gap between germline ends came to 17 bases. CDR3 sequence (DNA): TGCGCCAGCAGCCCCAGTGACGTTTTGGGCGAGCAGTACTTC. Translated: CASSPSDVLGEQYF.

As concerns this clonotype: The DNA is left out, because the CDR3 cannot be placed on it with certainty; the CDR3 is given as TCRdb lists it. The V call is TRBV11-1, the J call TRBJ2-4; the table's TRBD2 call for D was not verified on the DNA. The CDR3 extends over 17 residues, inclusive of both ends. Germline V lookup: CDR1 SGHAT, CDR2 FQDESV (reference sequence). The CDR3: CASSFPWASGTKNIQYF.

This chain uses TRBV6-1 with TRBJ2-5; D is unclear. There are 13 residues in the CDR3. Per the germline V gene, CDR1 is MNHNS and CDR2 is SASEGT. V lost 0 bases and J lost 4, with 6 bases in between. The CDR3 DNA is TGTGCCAGCAGTGAAGCCCGGGTAGAGACCCAGTACTTC. As protein: CASSEARVETQYF.

As regards this clonotype: Likely a read error: the CDR3 ends without its conserved phenylalanine or tryptophan. This chain uses TRBV6-6 with TRBJ2-7; 7 bases match TRBD2. The V gene's germline CDR1 is MNHNY and CDR2 SVGAGI (reference sequence). The CDR3 loop spans 18 amino acids. J gave up 0 bases and V 0 bases, and 11 bases lay outside the gene matches. DNA for the CDR3: TGTGCCAGCAGTTACTCTGGACTAGAGGGCTTAAGCTCCTACGAGCAGTACTTA. Amino acids: CASSYSGLEGLSSYEQYL.

About this clonotype itself: The junction and the germline gene differ at one end; a read error may be behind it. The chain joins TRBV5-4 to TRBJ1-1; the D is unclear. There are 13 residues in the CDR3. Germline-derived CDR1 and CDR2 are SGHNT and YYREEE (reference sequence). The CDR3 sequence: CASSPGVSTEAFF. In DNA form, the CDR3 reads TGTGCCAGCAGCCCCGGTGTATCGACTGAAGCCTTCTTT.

The gene calls are TRBV10-3 and TRBJ2-5; possibly TRBD1 for D (5 bases). Trimming removed 3 bases from V and 5 bases from J, with 16 bases in between. Germline values: CDR1 ENHRY, CDR2 SYGVKD. The CDR3 runs to 15 residues. The CDR3 nucleotides are TGTGCCATCAGTGACCAGGATAAGGGGATGGAGACCCAGTACTTC. Encoded protein: CAISDQDKGMETQYF.